This entry concerns a single TCR beta chain. This sample was included in a study of OX40 agonist ivuxolimab in advanced cancers. Profiling relied on immunoSEQ multiplex PCR, and the TCRdb table lists in-frame clones only, not all of them. The sample consists of tens of thousands of clones, over 70% of them appearing once. There are 13 residues in the CDR3. The V gene's germline CDR1 is SEHNR and CDR2 FQNEAQ (reference sequence). V was pared by 3 bases and J by 10 bases, with 3 bases of the junction left unmatched. The V and J genes are TRBV7-9 and TRBJ1-6; 7 bases align to TRBD1. This receptor was taken from an adult with an advanced solid tumor such as melanoma, head and neck, liver or kidney cancer. The sequencing here drew on CD4+ or CD8+ T cells sorted from blood, taken in a trial of the OX40 agonist ivuxolimab. The CDR3 coding sequence is TGTGCCAGCAGCTTTGACAGGGTCTCACCCCTCCACTTT. It specifies CASSFDRVSPLHF.